This TCR beta chain derives from a study of beta chain features in type 1 diabetes. Study results and caveats: It was not settled here whether HLA type affects TCRB rearrangement. High-TCR-expressing cells could be over-represented by cDNA sequencing. The naive, central memory and Treg TCRB repertoires of patients appeared to be more similar to one another than those of healthy donors.

Expressed TCRB transcripts were sequenced because the entire RNA isolate underwent reverse transcription. Assay: immunoSEQ multiplex PCR; the TCRdb copy retains only in-frame clones and omits some. Among 9,000 or so clones, around 82% were seen once, and the ten largest hold around 1.4%. Concerning this clone itself: Its specificity is unknown.

Trimming took 5 bases from V and 3 from J, leaving 11 bases between them. This CDR3 is built from 14 residues. Germline V gene lookup returns CDR1 SNHLY and CDR2 FYNNEI. The chain couples TRBV2 to TRBJ1-5; weak D call: TRBD1 (6 bases). The TCR sequence derives from a young woman in good health. The sample consisted of Tregs from blood. The CDR3 DNA reads TGTGCCAGCAGTCCCGGACAGCCCAATCAGCCCCAGCATTTT. As protein: CASSPGQPNQPQHF.